This TCR beta chain was observed in a study of T-cell memory formation after mild COVID-19. General study points: The study found contracting CD4+ clones mainly in CM and EM and contracting CD8+ clones in EMRA. A second wave expanding day 15 to 37 was CD4+-biased; contracting clones were balanced. Cross-reactive memory seemingly joined, as some responding clones were found in pre-infection memory.

V lost 5 bases, J lost 1 base, and 3 bases stayed unmatched. CDR3 length equals 15 residues. Per germline, CDR1 SGHAT and CDR2 FQNNGV. The authors produced TCR alpha and TCR beta cDNA libraries with sample barcodes and UMIs by 5'RACE using constant-segment primers. TCRdb re-derived calls from the 5' RACE reads in MiXCR, one entry per CDR3 protein. The sample has roughly 170,000 distinct CDR3 sequences; about 18% are singletons. This clonotype has only a few counts. Its antigen is not identified. The source of this sequence is a young man who had mild COVID-19 (a few samples of this study predate the infection). Cell type and time point are not known. Sequences were obtained from PBMCs or a T cell subset sorted from them (not recorded which). The chain couples TRBV11-2 to TRBJ2-5; 11 bases fit TRBD2. As DNA, the CDR3 is TGTGCCAGCAGCCACGGGACTAGCGGCCAAGAGACCCAGTACTTC. This gives the protein CASSHGTSGQETQYF.